These 24 T cell receptor beta chains were sequenced from one sample in a study of regulatory T cells in long-lasting Graves disease. Relying on iRepertoire HTBI primers and Arm-PCR of CDR3 regions, the team built TCR beta libraries. MiXCR was run by TCRdb on the multiplex PCR reads, yielding one entry per CDR3 protein. This table holds 600,000 to 650,000 distinct CDR3 sequences, approximately 15% found once. The time point was: newly diagnosed GD, antithyroid drugs for less than 3 months. The TCR library was prepared using RNA isolated from PBMCs. The data were also submitted as part of a second study, on T cells in Graves' hyperthyroidism and ophthalmopathy.

The material sequenced was peripheral blood mononuclear cells (PBMCs), taken at new diagnosis, from a patient treated with antithyroid drugs. Source of these receptors: a woman aged 25 to 39 with Graves disease.

The sample holds many counts of this clonotype. The chain links TRBV7-9 to TRBJ2-7, with a possible D match to TRBD2 (5 bases). The better agreement between TRBJ2-5 and the DNA end casts doubt on the J call. CDR1 and CDR2 from the germline V gene are SEHNR and FQNEAQ (reference sequence). The length of the CDR3 is 13 residues. CDR3 bases: TGTGCCAGCAGCTTAGCGTTAGCGGAGACCCAGTACTTC. Translating it yields CASSLALAETQYF.

The chain has TRBV19 and TRBJ1-4, with TRBD1 identical over 7 bases. The V gene end was trimmed by 7 bases and the J gene end by 6 bases; junction bases not matched to a gene: 8. The germline gives CDR1 LNHDA, CDR2 SQIVND (reference sequence). This CDR3 is 14 amino acids long. For the CDR3, the DNA is TGTGCCAGTAATTCCGGGACAGCTGATGAAAAACTGTTTTTT. This gives the protein CASNSGTADEKLFF.

This clonotype came up once. One base away lies a much larger clone, so this may be a sequencing read error. The chain combines TRBV12-3 or TRBV12-4 with TRBJ1-5; D remains unclear. Trimming shortened V by 0 bases and J by 7 bases, and 4 bases separated the two germline ends. The CDR3 length is 12 residues. The CDR3: CASSLAPQPQHF. CDR3 nucleotides: TGTGCCAGCAGTTTAGCCCCACAGCCCCAGCATTTT.

This clonotype was recorded at least ten times. The rearrangement joins TRBV19 to TRBJ1-1; D gene unclear. Between the trimmed V and J ends, which lost 9 bases and 1 base, there was a span of 15 bases. The CDR3 is made up of 14 amino acids. The germline gives CDR1 LNHDA, CDR2 SQIVND (reference sequence). The CDR3 DNA reads TGTGCCAGCACCCCGGGGAGACCGAACACTGAAGCTTTCTTT. Residues: CASTPGRPNTEAFF.

This chain links TRBV19 with TRBJ1-5; perhaps TRBD1 as D (5 bases). The CDR3 consists of 14 residues. The germline gives CDR1 LNHDA, CDR2 SQIVND (reference sequence). Trimming removed 5 bases at V and 4 bases at J, with 12 bases between. In nucleotides, the CDR3 is TGTGCCAGTAGTCCGGGACTGACGAATCAGCCCCAGCATTTT. Its translation is CASSPGLTNQPQHF. The full variable domain, with the rest looked up from reference TRBV19 and TRBJ1-5, is DGGITQSPKYLFRKEGQNVTLSCEQNLNHDAMYWYRQDPGQGLRLIYYSQIVNDFQKGDIAEGYSVSREKKESFPLTVTSAQKNPTAFYLCASSPGLTNQPQHFGDGTRLSIL.

This rearrangement joins TRBV29-1 to TRBJ1-2; D is ambiguous. The V end was cut by 5 bases, the J end by 7 bases, with 14 bases between. Germline V gene sequence: CDR1 SQVTM, CDR2 ANQGSEA. The CDR3 loop spans 12 amino acids. The CDR3, as DNA: TGCAGCGTTAACCCGGCCCCGGGTGGCTACACCTTC. It translates to CSVNPAPGGYTF.

A few counts support this clonotype. CDR3 nucleotides: TGCAGTGCTAGGACTAGCGTATCTGGCGAGCAGTTCTTC. This translates into CSARTSVSGEQFF. The V call is TRBV20-1, the J call TRBJ2-1, with TRBD2 identical over 8 bases. There are 13 residues in the CDR3. Germline values: CDR1 DFQATT, CDR2 SNEGSKA (reference sequence). Trimming removed 3 bases from V and 10 bases from J; junction bases left unmatched: 8.

The chain carries TRBV20-1 and TRBJ1-1; 8 positions agree with TRBD1. With V trimmed by 3 bases and J by 4 bases, 7 bases remained unmatched. Germline CDR1 DFQATT, CDR2 SNEGSKA (reference sequence). This CDR3 contains 14 residues. Here the CDR3 reads CSASRQGQVTEAFF. The CDR3 DNA reads as TGCAGTGCTAGTCGACAGGGGCAGGTCACTGAAGCTTTCTTT.

The J gene is TRBJ2-6, the V gene TRBV24-1, with D maybe TRBD1 (5 bases). V lost 6 bases to trimming and J lost 1 base, with 6 bases between them. This CDR3 spans 14 amino acids. Germline V gives CDR1 KGHDR, CDR2 SFDVKD. The CDR3 reads CATSQGSGANVLTF. The CDR3 nucleotides are TGTGCCACCAGTCAGGGTTCTGGGGCCAACGTCCTGACTTTC.

Ten or more counts support this clonotype. V gene TRBV3-1 combines with J gene TRBJ1-5; D gene ambiguous. The germline V gene has CDR1 LGHDT and CDR2 YNNKEL (reference sequence). There are 13 residues in the CDR3. Trimming stripped 2 bases from V and 5 bases from J, with 7 bases between. CDR3 region: CASSQSFDQPQHF. The DNA of the CDR3 is TGTGCCAGCAGCCAATCTTTCGATCAGCCCCAGCATTTT. The full variable domain, rest sourced from reference TRBV3-1 and TRBJ1-5, is DTAVSQTPKYLVTQMGNDKSIKCEQNLGHDTMYWYKQDSKKFLKIMFSYNNKELIINETVPNRFSPKSPDKAHLNLHINSLELGDSAVYFCASSQSFDQPQHFGDGTRLSIL.

This rearrangement joins TRBV5-6 to TRBJ2-5; 8 bases are shared with TRBD2. The CDR3 length is 16 residues. V was clipped by 1 base and J by 2 bases; unmatched bases: 7. Germline V gene lookup returns CDR1 SGHDT and CDR2 YYEEEE. As DNA, the CDR3 is TGTGCCAGCAGCTTGCTTGGGGCGGGAGGACAAGAGACCCAGTACTTC. It encodes CASSLLGAGGQETQYF.

This clonotype was observed at least ten times. CDR3 DNA: TGTGCCAGCAGTGAACCGGGACAGGGTAACTACGAGCAGTACTTC. Encoded protein: CASSEPGQGNYEQYF. The chain uses TRBV6-1 and TRBJ2-7, with 9 bases matching TRBD1. V lost 2 bases, J lost 3 bases, and 5 bases stayed unmatched. The CDR3 runs to 15 residues. Germline-derived CDR1 and CDR2 are MNHNS and SASEGT.

V and J are TRBV30 and TRBJ2-7; 11 bases agree with TRBD1. CDR3 length: 14 amino acids. Germline-derived CDR1 and CDR2 are GTSNPN and SVGIG (reference sequence). With 2 bases clipped from V and 4 bases from J, the junction kept 4 bases outside the gene matches. Here the CDR3 reads CAWSFRDRGYEQYF. DNA for the CDR3: TGTGCCTGGAGTTTCCGGGACAGGGGGTACGAGCAGTACTTC.

The V gene is TRBV29-1, the J gene TRBJ2-7; 7 bases map to TRBD1. V dropped 4 bases and J dropped 9; count of bases not matched to a gene: 18. The germline gives CDR1 SQVTM, CDR2 ANQGSEA. The CDR3 consists of 15 residues. The CDR3 region is CSVGDLGTVAPRQYF. The CDR3 nucleotides read TGCAGCGTTGGGGATTTAGGGACAGTCGCCCCACGGCAGTACTTC.

This clonotype occurred many times. This chain connects TRBV7-9 to TRBJ1-1; a weak D match, TRBD1 (6 bases). This CDR3 has 19 residues. Germline lookup yields CDR1 SEHNR and CDR2 FQNEAQ (reference sequence). V lost 1 base to trimming and J lost 1 base, with 22 bases between them. CDR3 in DNA: TGTGCCAGCAGCTTAGGAGGGCGTTCATTAGACAGGCCGAACACTGAAGCTTTCTTT. Translated, it gives CASSLGGRSLDRPNTEAFF. The complete variable domain, with remaining parts taken from reference TRBV7-9 and TRBJ1-1, reads DTGVSQNPRHKITKRGQNVTFRCDPISEHNRLYWYRQTLGQGPEFLTYFQNEAQLEKSRLLSDRFSAERPKGSFSTLEIQRTEQGDSAMYLCASSLGGRSLDRPNTEAFFGQGTRLTVV.

J is TRBJ1-4 and V is TRBV10-1; 7 bases are a match to TRBD1. The CDR3 totals 18 residues. V lost 0 bases, J lost 7 bases, and 14 bases stayed unmatched. The V gene's germline CDR1 is WNHNN and CDR2 SYGVQD (reference sequence). Here the CDR3 reads CASSESRTGGPRGEKLFF. The CDR3, as DNA: TGCGCCAGCAGTGAGTCGCGGACAGGTGGCCCTCGTGGTGAAAAACTGTTTTTT.

V is TRBV30 and J is TRBJ2-2; 9 bases match TRBD2. The CDR3 runs 15 residues. Germline V gene lookup returns CDR1 GTSNPN and CDR2 SVGIG (reference sequence). The V and J ends lost 4 bases and 5 bases, in that order; junction bases with no gene match: 8. DNA of the CDR3: TGTGCCTGGACTAGCGGGATTTTCGGGACCGGGGAGCTGTTTTTT. Translation: CAWTSGIFGTGELFF. Combining the CDR3 with reference TRBV30 and TRBJ2-2 gives the whole variable domain SQTIHQWPATLVQPVGSPLSLECTVEGTSNPNLYWYRQAAGRGLQLLFYSVGIGQISSEVPQNLSASRPQDRQFILSSKKLLLSDSGFYLCAWTSGIFGTGELFFGEGSRLTVL.

This clonotype occurred many times. The chain has TRBV7-6 and TRBJ2-1, with 7 bases lining up with TRBD2. Germline V gene data show CDR1 as SGHVS and CDR2 as FNYEAQ. The ends lost 3 bases at V and 8 bases at J; junction bases unmatched: 13. The CDR3 runs to 16 residues. The CDR3 DNA reads TGTGCCAGCAGCTTTGGCGGGAGTATGGGCTTCGATGAGCAGTTCTTC. Its translation: CASSFGGSMGFDEQFF.

Of note for this clonotype: A much more abundant neighbour one base away suggests this may be a read error. The chain carries TRBV6-9 and TRBJ1-5; D unclear. Trimming left V 4 bases short and J 4 bases short, with 17 bases between. Germline V gives CDR1 MNHGY, CDR2 SVAAGI. The CDR3 loop spans 16 amino acids. CDR3 residues: CASSLLLSGGNQPQHF. The CDR3 DNA sequence: TGTGCCAGCAGTTTATTGTTGAGCGGTGGAAATCAGCCCCAGCATTTT.

The table lists this clonotype with many counts. This chain uses TRBV12-3 or TRBV12-4 with TRBJ1-5, with D possibly matching TRBD1 (6 bases). Trimming cost V 6 bases and J 2 bases, with 17 bases left between them. CDR3 size: 16 residues. The CDR3 nucleotides are TGTGCCAGCAGCTCAGAGGGGGGCTGGGGCAATCAGCCCCAGCATTTT. It specifies CASSSEGGWGNQPQHF.

This clonotype was seen repeatedly, ten times or more. The chain is built from TRBV2 and TRBJ2-7, with D unclear. With 7 bases removed from V and 3 bases from J, the gap between germline ends came to 19 bases. Germline CDR1 SNHLY, CDR2 FYNNEI. The CDR3 has 15 amino acids. DNA of the CDR3: TGTGCCAGCACTTCCGGGCCCACTTCCCACTACGAGCAGTACTTC. This gives the protein CASTSGPTSHYEQYF.

In its sample, this clonotype was seen many times. This chain uses TRBV3-1 with TRBJ2-7; D is uncertain. The CDR3 length is 17 residues. CDR1 is LGHDT, CDR2 YNNKEL, per germline (reference sequence). Between the trimmed V and J ends, which lost 4 bases and 0 bases, there was a span of 19 bases. For the CDR3, the DNA is TGTGCCAGCAGCCCGCGGCGGCCTTTTGAATCCTCCTACGAGCAGTACTTC. Protein: CASSPRRPFESSYEQYF.

The chain has TRBV4-1 and TRBJ1-1; tentatively, D is TRBD1 (5 bases). V was trimmed by 3 bases and J by 0 bases, leaving 20 bases between them. The germline V gene encodes CDR1 MGHRA and CDR2 YSYEKL. The CDR3 spans 18 residues. The CDR3 sequence: CASSHATVQEIMNTEAFF. DNA of the CDR3: TGCGCCAGCAGCCACGCGACAGTACAGGAAATCATGAACACTGAAGCTTTCTTT.

This clonotype has more than one count but fewer than ten. This sequence joins TRBV24-1 and TRBJ2-1; D remains unclear. The CDR3 contains 17 residues. The V gene's germline CDR1 is KGHDR and CDR2 SFDVKD. V lost 3 bases and J lost 0, with 14 bases in between. CDR3 nucleotides: TGTGCCACCAGTGATCCCCCGGGCTCTCACTCCTACAATGAGCAGTTCTTC. Residues: CATSDPPGSHSYNEQFF.